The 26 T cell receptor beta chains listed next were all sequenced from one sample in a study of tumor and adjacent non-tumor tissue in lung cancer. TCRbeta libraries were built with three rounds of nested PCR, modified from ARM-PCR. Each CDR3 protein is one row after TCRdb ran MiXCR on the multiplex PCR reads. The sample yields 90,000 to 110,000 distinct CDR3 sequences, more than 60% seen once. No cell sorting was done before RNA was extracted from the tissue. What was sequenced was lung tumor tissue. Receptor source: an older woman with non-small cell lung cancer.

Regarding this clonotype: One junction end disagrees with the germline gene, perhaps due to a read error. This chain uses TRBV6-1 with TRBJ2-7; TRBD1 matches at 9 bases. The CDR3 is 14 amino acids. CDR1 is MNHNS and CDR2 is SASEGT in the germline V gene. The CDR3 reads CASSVQDRGPEQYF. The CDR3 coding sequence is TGTGCTAGCAGTGTGCAGGACAGGGGACCCGAGCAGTACTTC.

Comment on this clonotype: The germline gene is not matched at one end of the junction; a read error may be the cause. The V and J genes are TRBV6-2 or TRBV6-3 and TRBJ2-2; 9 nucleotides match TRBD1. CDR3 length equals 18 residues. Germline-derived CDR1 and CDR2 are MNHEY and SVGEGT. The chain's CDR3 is CASRSLGLDRGVAGELFF. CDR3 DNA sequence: TGTGCCAGCAGGTCTCTTGGCCTGGACAGGGGAGTTGCCGGGGAGCTGTTTTTC.

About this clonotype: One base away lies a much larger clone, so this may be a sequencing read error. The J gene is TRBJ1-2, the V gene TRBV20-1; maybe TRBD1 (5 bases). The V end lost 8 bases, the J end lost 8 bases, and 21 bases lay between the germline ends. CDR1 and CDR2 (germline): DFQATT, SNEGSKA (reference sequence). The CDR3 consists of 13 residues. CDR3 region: CSLEGLGVEGYTF. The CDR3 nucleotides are TGCAGTTTGGAGGGACTGGGGGTAGAGGGCTACACCTTC.

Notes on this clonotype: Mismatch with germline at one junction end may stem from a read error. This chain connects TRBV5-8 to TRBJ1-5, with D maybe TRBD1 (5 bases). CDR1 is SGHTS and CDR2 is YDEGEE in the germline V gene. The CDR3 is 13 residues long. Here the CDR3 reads CASMEGSGQPRHF. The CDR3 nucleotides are TGTGCCAGCATGGAGGGGTCCGGGCAGCCCCGGCATTTT.

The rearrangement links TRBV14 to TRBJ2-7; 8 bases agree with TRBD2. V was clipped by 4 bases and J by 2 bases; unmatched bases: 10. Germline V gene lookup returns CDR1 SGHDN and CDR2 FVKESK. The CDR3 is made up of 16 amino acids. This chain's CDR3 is CASSRTPGLAPYEQYF. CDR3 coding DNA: TGTGCCAGCAGCCGAACCCCTGGACTAGCCCCCTACGAGCAGTACTTC.

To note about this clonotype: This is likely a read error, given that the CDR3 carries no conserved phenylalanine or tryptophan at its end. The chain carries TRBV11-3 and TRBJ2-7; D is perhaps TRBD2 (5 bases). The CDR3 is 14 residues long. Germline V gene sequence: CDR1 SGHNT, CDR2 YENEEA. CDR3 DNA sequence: TGCGCCAGCAGCTTAGATACGGGAACCAACGAGCAGTACTGC. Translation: CASSLDTGTNEQYC.

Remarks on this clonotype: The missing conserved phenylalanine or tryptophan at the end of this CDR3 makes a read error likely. The CDR3 coding sequence is TGTGCCATCAGTCCCCTAGGACAGGTATCCACCGGGGAGCTGTTTTAT. The encoded protein is CAISPLGQVSTGELFY. The rearrangement joins TRBV6-1 to TRBJ2-2; TRBD1 agrees at 7 bases. From germline, CDR1 is MNHNS and CDR2 SASEGT. CDR3 length: 16 residues.

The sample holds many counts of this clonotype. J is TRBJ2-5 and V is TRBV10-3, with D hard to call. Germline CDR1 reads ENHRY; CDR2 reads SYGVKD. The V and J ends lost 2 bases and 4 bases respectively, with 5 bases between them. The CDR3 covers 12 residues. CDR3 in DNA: TGTGCCATCAGTGAGGGCGGAGAGACCCAGTACTTC. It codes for CAISEGGETQYF.

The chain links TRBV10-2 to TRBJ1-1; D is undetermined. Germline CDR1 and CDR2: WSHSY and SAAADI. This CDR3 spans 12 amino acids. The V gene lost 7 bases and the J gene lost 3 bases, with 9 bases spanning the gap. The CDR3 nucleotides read TGCGCCAGCAAGACTGGATACACTGAAGCTTTCTTT. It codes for CASKTGYTEAFF.

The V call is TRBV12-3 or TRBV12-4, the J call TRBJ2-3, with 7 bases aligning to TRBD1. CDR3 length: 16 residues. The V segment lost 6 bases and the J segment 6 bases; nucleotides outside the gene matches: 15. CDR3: CASSSTGTEATDTQYF. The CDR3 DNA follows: TGTGCCAGCAGCTCAACCGGGACAGAGGCGACGGATACGCAGTATTTT.

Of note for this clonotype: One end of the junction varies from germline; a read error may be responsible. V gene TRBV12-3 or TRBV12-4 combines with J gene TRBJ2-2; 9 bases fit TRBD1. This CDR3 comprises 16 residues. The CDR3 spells CAGSFSGTGTTGELFF. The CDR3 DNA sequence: TGTGCCGGCAGTTTCTCCGGGACAGGGACAACCGGGGAGCTGTTTTTT.

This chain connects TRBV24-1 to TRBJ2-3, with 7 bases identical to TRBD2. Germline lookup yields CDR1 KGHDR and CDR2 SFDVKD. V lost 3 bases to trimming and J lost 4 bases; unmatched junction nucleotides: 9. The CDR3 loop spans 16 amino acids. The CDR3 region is CATSDPPAGRPDTQYF. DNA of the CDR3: TGTGCCACCAGTGATCCGCCAGCGGGGAGGCCAGATACGCAGTATTTT.

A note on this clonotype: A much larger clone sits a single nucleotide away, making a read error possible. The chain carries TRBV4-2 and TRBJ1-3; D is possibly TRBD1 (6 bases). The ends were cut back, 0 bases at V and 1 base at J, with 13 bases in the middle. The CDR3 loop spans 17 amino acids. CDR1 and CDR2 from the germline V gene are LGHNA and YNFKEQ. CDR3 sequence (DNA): TGTGCCAGCAGCCAAGATGGCGGGGGCGGTTCTGGAAACACCATATATTTT. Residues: CASSQDGGGGSGNTIYF.

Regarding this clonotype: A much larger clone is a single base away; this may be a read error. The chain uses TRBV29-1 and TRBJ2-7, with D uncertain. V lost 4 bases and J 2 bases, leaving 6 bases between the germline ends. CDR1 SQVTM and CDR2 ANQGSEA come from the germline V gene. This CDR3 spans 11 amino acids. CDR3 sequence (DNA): TGCAGCGTTGTGGGCCCCTACGAGCAGTACTTC. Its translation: CSVVGPYEQYF.

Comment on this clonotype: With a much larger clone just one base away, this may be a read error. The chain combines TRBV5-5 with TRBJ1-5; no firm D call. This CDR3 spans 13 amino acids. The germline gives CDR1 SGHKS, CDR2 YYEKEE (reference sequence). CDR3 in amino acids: CASNLEGNQPQHF. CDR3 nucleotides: TGTGCCAGCAACTTGGAAGGCAATCAGCCCCAGCATTTT.

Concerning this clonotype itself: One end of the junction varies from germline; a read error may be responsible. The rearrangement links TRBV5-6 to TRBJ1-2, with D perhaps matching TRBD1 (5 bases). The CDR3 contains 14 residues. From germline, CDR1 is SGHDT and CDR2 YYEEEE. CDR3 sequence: CTSNLLGWGYGYTF. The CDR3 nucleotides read TGTACCAGCAACTTGTTAGGTTGGGGGTATGGCTACACCTTC.

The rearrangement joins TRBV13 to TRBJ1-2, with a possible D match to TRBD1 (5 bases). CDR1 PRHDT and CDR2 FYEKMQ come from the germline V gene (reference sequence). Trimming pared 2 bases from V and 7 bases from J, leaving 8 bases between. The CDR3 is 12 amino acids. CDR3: CASSLKTVGYTF. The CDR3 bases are TGTGCCAGCAGCTTAAAGACAGTTGGCTACACCTTC.

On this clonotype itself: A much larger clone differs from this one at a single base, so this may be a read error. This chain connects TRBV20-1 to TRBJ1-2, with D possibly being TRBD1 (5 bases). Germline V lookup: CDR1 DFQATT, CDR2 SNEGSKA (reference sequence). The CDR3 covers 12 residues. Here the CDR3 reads CSANRQGGGFTF. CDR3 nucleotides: TGCAGTGCGAATAGGCAGGGCGGTGGCTTCACCTTC.

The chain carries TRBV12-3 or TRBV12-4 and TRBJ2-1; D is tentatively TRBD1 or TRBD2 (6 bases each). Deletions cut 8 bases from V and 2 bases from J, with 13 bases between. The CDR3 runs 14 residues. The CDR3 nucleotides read TGTGCCAGCCGTACTAGGGGGGCCTACAATGAGCAGTTCTTC. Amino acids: CASRTRGAYNEQFF.

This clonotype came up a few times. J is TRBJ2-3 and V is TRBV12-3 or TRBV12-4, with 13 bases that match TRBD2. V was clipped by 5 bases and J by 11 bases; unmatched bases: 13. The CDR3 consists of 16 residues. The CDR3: CASSTTSGGPTNMQYF. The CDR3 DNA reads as TGTGCCAGCAGTACGACTAGCGGGGGGCCTACGAATATGCAGTATTTT.

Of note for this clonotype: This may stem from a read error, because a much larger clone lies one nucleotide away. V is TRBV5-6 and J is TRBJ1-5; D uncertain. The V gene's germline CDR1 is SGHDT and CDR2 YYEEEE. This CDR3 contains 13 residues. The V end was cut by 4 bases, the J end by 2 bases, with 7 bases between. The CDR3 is CASSQDGNQPQHF. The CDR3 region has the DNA TGTGCCAGCAGCCAGGACGGCAATCAGCCCCAGCATTTT.

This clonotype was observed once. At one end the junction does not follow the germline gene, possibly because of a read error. CDR3: CVSSQEGHYGYTF. CDR3 coding DNA: TGTGTCAGCAGCCAGGAGGGACACTATGGCTACACCTTC. This chain joins TRBV4-2 and TRBJ1-2, with D possibly matching TRBD1 (5 bases). CDR3 length: 13 amino acids. Germline V gene data show CDR1 as LGHNA and CDR2 as YNFKEQ.

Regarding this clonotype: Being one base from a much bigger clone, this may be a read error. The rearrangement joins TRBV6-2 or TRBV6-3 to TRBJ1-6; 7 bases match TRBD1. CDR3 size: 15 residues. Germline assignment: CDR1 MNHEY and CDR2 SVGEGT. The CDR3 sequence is CTSGQAASGGSPLHF. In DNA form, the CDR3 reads TGTACCAGCGGACAGGCGGCCTCTGGGGGTTCACCCCTCCACTTT.

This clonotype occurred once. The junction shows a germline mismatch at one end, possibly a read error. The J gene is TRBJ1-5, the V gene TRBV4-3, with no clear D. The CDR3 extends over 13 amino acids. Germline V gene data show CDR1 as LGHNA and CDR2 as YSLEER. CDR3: CASSQQVDKPQHF. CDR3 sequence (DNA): TGCGCCAGCAGCCAGCAAGTGGATAAGCCCCAGCACTTT.

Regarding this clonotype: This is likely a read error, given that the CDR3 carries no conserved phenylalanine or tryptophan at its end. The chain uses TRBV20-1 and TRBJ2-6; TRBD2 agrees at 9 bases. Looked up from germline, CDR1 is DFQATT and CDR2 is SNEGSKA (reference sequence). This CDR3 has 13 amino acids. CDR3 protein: CSAGGGGANVLTL. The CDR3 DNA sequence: TGTAGTGCGGGAGGGGGTGGGGCCAACGTCCTGACTCTC.

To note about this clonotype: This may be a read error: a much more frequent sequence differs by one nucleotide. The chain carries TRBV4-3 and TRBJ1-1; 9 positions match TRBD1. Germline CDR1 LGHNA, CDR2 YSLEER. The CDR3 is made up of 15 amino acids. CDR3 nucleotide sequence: TGCGCCAGCAGCCACGGGACAGGGCCCGACACTGAAACTTTCTTT. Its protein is CASSHGTGPDTETFF.